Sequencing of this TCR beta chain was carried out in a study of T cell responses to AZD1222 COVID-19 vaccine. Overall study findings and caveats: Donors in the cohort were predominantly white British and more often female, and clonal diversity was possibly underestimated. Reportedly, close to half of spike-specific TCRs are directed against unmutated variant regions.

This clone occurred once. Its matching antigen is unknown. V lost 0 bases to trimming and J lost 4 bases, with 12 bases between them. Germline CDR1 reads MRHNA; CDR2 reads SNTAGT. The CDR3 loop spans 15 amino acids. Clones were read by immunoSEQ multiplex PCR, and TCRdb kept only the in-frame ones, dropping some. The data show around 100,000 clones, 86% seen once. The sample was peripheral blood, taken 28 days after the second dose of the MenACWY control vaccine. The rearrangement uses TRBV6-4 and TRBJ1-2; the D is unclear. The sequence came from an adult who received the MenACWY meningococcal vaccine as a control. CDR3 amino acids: CASSDSPGRGYGYTF. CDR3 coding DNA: TGTGCCAGCAGTGACTCGCCAGGTCGTGGCTATGGCTACACCTTC.